This T cell receptor (beta chain) was identified during a study of cytomegalovirus exposure and HLA in healthy donors. Regarding the study as a whole: Cytomegalovirus association was listed for 164 TCR beta chains.

The assay was immunoSEQ multiplex PCR, and TCRdb's table has in-frame clones only and misses some. The sample gives about 95,000 clones, 85% of which show up once; 20% is in the top ten. This clone came up a few times. Its antigen is unknown. Sequences were obtained from PBMCs. This clonotype was sampled from a man aged 18 to 30 in good health and CMV-seropositive.

The CDR3 here is CASSLGTSNEQYF. In DNA form, the CDR3 reads TGCGCCAGCAGCTTGGGGACTAGCAACGAGCAGTACTTC. The chain employs TRBV5-1 and TRBJ2-7, with 8 bases that match TRBD2. With 0 bases clipped from V and 5 bases from J, the junction kept 1 base outside the gene matches. Germline CDR1 is SGHRS and CDR2 is YFSETQ. CDR3 size: 13 residues.